A single T cell receptor beta chain is shown here with its context. This specimen belongs to a study of blood T cell repertoires in COVID-19. Using immunoSEQ multiplex PCR, the repertoire was profiled, and TCRdb retains in-frame clones only, with some absent. This sample has around 300,000 clones; about 87% occur once, and the top ten carry more than 5%. Participants had their cohort set by participant-reported clinical history. Symptom resolution, clearance, or two negative PCRs marked donors in Cohort 3 as recovered. Sample: PBMCs or T cells enriched from blood (not recorded which). This TCR derives from a man aged 30 to 45 who had recovered from COVID-19.

The CDR3 nucleotides are TGTGCCAGCAGTCAGGGGGTCCTTTCACCCCTCCACTTT. This encodes CASSQGVLSPLHF. This chain joins TRBV2 and TRBJ1-6; 7 positions agree with TRBD1. Germline trimming cut 5 bases from V and 9 bases from J; bases unmatched to any gene: 4. The CDR3 contains 13 residues. Per germline, CDR1 SNHLY and CDR2 FYNNEI.